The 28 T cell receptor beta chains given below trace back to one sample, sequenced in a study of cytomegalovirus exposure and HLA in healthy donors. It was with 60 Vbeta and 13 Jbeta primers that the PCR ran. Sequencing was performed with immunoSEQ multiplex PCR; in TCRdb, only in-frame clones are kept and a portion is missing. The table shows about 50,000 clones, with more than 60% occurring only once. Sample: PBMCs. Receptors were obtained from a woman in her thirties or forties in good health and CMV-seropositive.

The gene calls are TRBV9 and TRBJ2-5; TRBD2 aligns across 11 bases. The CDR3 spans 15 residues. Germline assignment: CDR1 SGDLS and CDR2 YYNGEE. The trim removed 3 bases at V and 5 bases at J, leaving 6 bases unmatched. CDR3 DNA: TGTGCCAGCAGCGCTAGCGGGGGGCATGGGGAGACCCAGTACTTC. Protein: CASSASGGHGETQYF.

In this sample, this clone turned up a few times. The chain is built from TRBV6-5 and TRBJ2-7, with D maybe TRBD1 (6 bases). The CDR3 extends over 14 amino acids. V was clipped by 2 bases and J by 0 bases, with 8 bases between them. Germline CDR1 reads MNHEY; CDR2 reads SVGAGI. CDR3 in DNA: TGTGCCAGCAGTTACAGACAGGCCTCCTACGAGCAGTACTTC. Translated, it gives CASSYRQASYEQYF.

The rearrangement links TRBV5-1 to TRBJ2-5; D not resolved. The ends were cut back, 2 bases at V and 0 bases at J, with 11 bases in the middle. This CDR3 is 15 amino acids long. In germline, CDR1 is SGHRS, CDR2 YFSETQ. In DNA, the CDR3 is TGCGCCAGCAGCTTTAGTCCCCCGGACCAAGAGACCCAGTACTTC. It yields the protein CASSFSPPDQETQYF.

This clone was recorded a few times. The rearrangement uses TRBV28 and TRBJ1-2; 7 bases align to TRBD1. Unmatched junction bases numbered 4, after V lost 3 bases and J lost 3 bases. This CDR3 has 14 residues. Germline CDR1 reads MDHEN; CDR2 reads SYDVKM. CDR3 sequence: CASSFRDRYYGYTF. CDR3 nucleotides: TGTGCCAGCAGTTTCCGGGACAGATACTATGGCTACACCTTC.

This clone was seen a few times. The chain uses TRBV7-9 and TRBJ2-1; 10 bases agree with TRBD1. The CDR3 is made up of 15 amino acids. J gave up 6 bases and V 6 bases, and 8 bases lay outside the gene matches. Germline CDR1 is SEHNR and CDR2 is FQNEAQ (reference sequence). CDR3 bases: TGTGCCAGCAGTAAACAAGGGACAGGGGCCAATGAGCAGTTCTTC. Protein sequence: CASSKQGTGANEQFF.

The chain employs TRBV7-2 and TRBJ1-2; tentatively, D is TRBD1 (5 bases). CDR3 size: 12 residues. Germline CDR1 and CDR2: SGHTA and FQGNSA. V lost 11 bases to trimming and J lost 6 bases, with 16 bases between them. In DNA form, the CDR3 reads TGTGCCGCCAAAAGGGGACTGGATGGCTACACCTTC. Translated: CAAKRGLDGYTF.

In nucleotides, the CDR3 is TGTGCCAGCAGCTGGGCTGCAACTAATGAAAAACTGTTTTTT. Encoded protein: CASSWAATNEKLFF. The rearrangement uses TRBV9 and TRBJ1-4, with unresolved D. Trimming pared 4 bases from V and 0 bases from J, leaving 7 bases between. From germline, CDR1 is SGDLS and CDR2 YYNGEE. CDR3 length: 14 residues.

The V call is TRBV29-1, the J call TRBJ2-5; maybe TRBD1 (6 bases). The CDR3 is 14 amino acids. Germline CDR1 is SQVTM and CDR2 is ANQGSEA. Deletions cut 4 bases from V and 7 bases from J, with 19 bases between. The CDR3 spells CSVVGTPHSGTQYF. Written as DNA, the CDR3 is TGCAGCGTTGTAGGGACACCTCACTCGGGGACCCAGTACTTC.

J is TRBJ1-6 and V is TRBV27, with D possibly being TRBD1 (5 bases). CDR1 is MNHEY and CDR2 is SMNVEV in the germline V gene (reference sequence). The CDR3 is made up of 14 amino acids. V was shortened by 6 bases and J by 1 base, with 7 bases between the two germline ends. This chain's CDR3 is CASRTGSYNSPLHF. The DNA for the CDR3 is TGTGCCAGCAGAACAGGTTCCTATAATTCACCCCTCCACTTT.

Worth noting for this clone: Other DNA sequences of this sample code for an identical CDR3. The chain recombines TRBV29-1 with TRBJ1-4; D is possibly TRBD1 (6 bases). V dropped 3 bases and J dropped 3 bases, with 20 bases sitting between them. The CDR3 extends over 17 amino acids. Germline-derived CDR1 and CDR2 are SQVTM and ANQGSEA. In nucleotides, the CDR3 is TGCAGCGTTGAGATGACGGGGGGCGCGTCGGCTAATGAAAAACTGTTTTTT. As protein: CSVEMTGGASANEKLFF.

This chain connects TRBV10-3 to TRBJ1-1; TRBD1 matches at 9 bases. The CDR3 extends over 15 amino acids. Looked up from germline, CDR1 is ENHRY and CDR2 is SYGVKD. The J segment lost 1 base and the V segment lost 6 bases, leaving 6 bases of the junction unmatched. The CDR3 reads CAIRDRTGANTEAFF. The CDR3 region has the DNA TGTGCCATCAGAGATAGGACAGGGGCGAACACTGAAGCTTTCTTT.

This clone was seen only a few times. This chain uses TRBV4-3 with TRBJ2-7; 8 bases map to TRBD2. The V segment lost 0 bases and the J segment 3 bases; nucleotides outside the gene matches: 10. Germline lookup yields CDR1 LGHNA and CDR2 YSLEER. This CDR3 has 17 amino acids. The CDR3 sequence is CASSQEVGRGAIYEQYF. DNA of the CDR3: TGCGCCAGCAGCCAAGAGGTTGGGCGGGGGGCGATCTACGAGCAGTACTTC.

CDR3 amino acids: CSVDMRGVQETYNEQFF. CDR3 sequence (DNA): TGCAGCGTTGATATGCGGGGGGTCCAAGAAACCTACAATGAGCAGTTCTTC. The V call is TRBV29-1, the J call TRBJ2-1; 8 nucleotides agree with TRBD2. CDR1 and CDR2 from the germline V gene are SQVTM and ANQGSEA. CDR3 length: 17 amino acids. V gave up 3 bases and J gave up 2 bases; unmatched junction bases: 12.

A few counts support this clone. The CDR3 region has the DNA TGTGCCAGCACCGGGACTAGCTCCTCCTACGAGCAGTACTTC. Its translation: CASTGTSSSYEQYF. This rearrangement joins TRBV6-5 to TRBJ2-7; 9 bases map to TRBD2. The V gene's germline CDR1 is MNHEY and CDR2 SVGAGI. Losses at the gene ends were 7 bases for V and 0 bases for J; bases not matched to a gene: 4. This CDR3 contains 14 residues.

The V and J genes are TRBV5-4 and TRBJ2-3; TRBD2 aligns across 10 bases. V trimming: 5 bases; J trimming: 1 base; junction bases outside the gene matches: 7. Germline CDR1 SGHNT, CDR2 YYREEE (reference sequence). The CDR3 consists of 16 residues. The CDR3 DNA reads TGTGCCAGCAGAACCCAGCGGGGGGGCGGCACAGATACGCAGTATTTT. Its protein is CASRTQRGGGTDTQYF.

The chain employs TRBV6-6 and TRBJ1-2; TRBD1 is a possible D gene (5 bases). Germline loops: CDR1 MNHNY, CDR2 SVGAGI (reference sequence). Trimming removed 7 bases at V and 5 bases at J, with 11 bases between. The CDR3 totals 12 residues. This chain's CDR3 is CASTGERYGYTF. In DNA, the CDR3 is TGTGCCAGCACGGGGGAGCGGTATGGCTACACCTTC.

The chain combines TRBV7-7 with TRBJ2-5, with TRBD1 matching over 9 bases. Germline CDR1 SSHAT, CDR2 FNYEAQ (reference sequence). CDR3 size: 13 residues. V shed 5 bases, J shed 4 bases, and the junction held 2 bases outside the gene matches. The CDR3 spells CASSVDRGETQYF. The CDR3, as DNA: TGTGCCAGCAGCGTGGACAGGGGAGAGACCCAGTACTTC.

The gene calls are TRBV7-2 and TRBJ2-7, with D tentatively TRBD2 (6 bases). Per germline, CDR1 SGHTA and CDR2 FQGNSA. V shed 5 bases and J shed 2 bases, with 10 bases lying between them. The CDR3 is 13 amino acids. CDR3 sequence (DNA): TGTGCCAGCAGCAGGGACTCAGCCTACGAGCAGTACTTC. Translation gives CASSRDSAYEQYF.

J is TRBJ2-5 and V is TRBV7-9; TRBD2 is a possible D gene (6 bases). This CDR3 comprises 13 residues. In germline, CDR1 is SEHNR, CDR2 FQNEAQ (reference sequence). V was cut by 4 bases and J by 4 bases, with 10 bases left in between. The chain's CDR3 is CASSSLSGETQYF. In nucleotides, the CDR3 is TGTGCCAGCAGCTCTCTTAGCGGAGAGACCCAGTACTTC.

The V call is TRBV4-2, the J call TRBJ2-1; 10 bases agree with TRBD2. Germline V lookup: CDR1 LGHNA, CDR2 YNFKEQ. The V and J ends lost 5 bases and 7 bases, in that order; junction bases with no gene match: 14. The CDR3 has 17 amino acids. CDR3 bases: TGTGCCAGCAGCGATCCTCGCAGCGGGGGGGCCGGGAATGAGCAGTTCTTC. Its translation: CASSDPRSGGAGNEQFF.

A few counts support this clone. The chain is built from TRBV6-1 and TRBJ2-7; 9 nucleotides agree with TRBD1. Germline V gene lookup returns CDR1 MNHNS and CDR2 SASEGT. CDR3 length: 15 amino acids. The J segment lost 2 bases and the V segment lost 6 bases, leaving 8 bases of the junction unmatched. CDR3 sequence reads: CASSATGTGTYEQYF. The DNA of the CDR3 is TGTGCCAGCAGCGCTACCGGGACAGGGACCTACGAGCAGTACTTC.

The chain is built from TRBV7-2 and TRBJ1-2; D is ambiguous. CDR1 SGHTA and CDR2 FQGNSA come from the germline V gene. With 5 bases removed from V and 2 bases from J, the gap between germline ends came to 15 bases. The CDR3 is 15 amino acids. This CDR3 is CASSPRRVKNYGYTF. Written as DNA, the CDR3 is TGTGCCAGCAGCCCACGTCGAGTGAAGAACTATGGCTACACCTTC.

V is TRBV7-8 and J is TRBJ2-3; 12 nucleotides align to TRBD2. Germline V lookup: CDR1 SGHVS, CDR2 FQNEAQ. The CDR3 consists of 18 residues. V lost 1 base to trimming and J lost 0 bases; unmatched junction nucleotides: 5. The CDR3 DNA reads TGTGCCAGCAGCTTAGGCTTACTAGCGGGGGGCAGCACAGATACGCAGTATTTT. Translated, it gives CASSLGLLAGGSTDTQYF.

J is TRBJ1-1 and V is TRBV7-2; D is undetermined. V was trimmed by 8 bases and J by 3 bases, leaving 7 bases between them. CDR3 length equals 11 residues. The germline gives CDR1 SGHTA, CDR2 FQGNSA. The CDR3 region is CASAEYTEAFF. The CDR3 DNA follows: TGTGCCAGCGCGGAGTACACTGAAGCTTTCTTT.

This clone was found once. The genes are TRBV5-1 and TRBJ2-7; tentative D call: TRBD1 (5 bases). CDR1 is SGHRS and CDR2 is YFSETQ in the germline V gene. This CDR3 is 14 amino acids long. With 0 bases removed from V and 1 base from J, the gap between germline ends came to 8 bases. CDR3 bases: TGCGCCAGCAGCTTGGGGGGCGATTCCTACGAGCAGTACTTC. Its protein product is CASSLGGDSYEQYF.

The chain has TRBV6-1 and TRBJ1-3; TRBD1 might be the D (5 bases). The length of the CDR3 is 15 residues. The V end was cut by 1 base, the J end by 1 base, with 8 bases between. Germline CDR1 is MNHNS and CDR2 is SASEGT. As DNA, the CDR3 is TGTGCCAGCAGTGAAGAGGGGCTGTCTGGAAACACCATATATTTT. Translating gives CASSEEGLSGNTIYF.

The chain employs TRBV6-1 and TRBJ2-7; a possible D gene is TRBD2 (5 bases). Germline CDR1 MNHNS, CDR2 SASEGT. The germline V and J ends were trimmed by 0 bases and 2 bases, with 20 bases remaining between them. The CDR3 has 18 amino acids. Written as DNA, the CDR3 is TGTGCCAGCAGTGAAGCCCGACTAAGCCGAGGGAGCCCCTACGAGCAGTACTTC. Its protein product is CASSEARLSRGSPYEQYF.

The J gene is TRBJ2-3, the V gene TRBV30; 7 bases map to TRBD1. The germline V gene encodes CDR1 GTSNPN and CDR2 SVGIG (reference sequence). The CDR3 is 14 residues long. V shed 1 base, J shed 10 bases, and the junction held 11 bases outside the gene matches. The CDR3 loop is CAWSAFEQGPSQYF. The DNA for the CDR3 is TGTGCCTGGAGTGCCTTTGAACAGGGGCCGTCGCAGTATTTT.